The next 32 T cell receptor beta chains were all read from a single sample in a study of cytomegalovirus exposure and HLA in healthy donors (dated by TCRdb to the late 2010s). Receptors were amplified or captured by the immunoSEQ multiplex PCR assay. For the multiplex PCR, a mixture combining 60 forward primers for TCR Vbeta segments and 13 reverse primers for TCR Jbeta segments was used. The immuneACCESS repertoire file appears here via TCRdb, limited to in-frame rearrangements. These files lack a portion of the clones; in checked studies, under half of the deficit traces to unresolved V genes, and the cause of the others is not known. The sample data list some 120,000 clones, and approximately 80% of these were observed just once. The top ten hold 1% of the sample. What was sequenced was PBMCs. The receptors stem from a middle-aged man in good health and CMV-seronegative.

V usage is TRBV7-2 and J usage is TRBJ2-1; a weak D match, TRBD1 (5 bases). Trimming removed 3 bases at V and 15 bases at J, with 15 bases between. Germline loops: CDR1 SGHTA, CDR2 FQGNSA. The length of the CDR3 is 12 residues. The CDR3 reads CASSFAGARMFF. CDR3 DNA sequence: TGTGCCAGCAGCTTTGCTGGGGCACGTATGTTCTTC.

This clone was seen a handful of times. This chain uses TRBV7-2 with TRBJ1-1; 7 bases fit TRBD1. V shed 5 bases and J 4 bases; nucleotides not matched to a gene: 7. This CDR3 contains 14 residues. CDR1 and CDR2 from the germline V gene are SGHTA and FQGNSA. The CDR3 region is CASSTTGLGTEAFF. The CDR3 bases are TGTGCCAGCAGCACGACAGGGCTCGGCACTGAAGCTTTCTTT.

The chain has TRBV5-1 and TRBJ1-4; no clear D gene. CDR1 and CDR2 from the germline V gene are SGHRS and YFSETQ. The CDR3 has 13 residues. V was cut by 4 bases and J by 5 bases, with 9 bases left in between. The CDR3 spells CASSRERNEKLFF. The CDR3 region has the DNA TGCGCCAGCAGCCGAGAACGAAATGAAAAACTGTTTTTT.

The V and J genes are TRBV30 and TRBJ2-2, with 15 nucleotides matching TRBD2. Germline values: CDR1 GTSNPN, CDR2 SVGIG (reference sequence). V shed 4 bases and J 6 bases; nucleotides not matched to a gene: 9. The length of the CDR3 is 17 residues. The CDR3 coding sequence is TGTGCCTGGAACCCAACCCGGACTAGCGGGAGGGCCGGGGAGCTGTTTTTT. This gives the protein CAWNPTRTSGRAGELFF. The full variable domain, in which reference TRBV30 and TRBJ2-2 provide the parts outside the CDR3, is SQTIHQWPATLVQPVGSPLSLECTVEGTSNPNLYWYRQAAGRGLQLLFYSVGIGQISSEVPQNLSASRPQDRQFILSSKKLLLSDSGFYLCAWNPTRTSGRAGELFFGEGSRLTVL.

This chain's CDR3 is CAISESLAVVREQYF. The CDR3 nucleotides read TGTGCCATCAGTGAGAGTTTAGCGGTGGTAAGGGAGCAGTACTTC. V gene TRBV10-3 combines with J gene TRBJ2-7; possible D gene TRBD2, 6 bases. This CDR3 has 15 residues. The germline V and J ends were trimmed by 2 bases and 7 bases, with 18 bases remaining between them. Germline CDR1 is ENHRY and CDR2 is SYGVKD.

The V gene is TRBV28, the J gene TRBJ2-7; D is possibly TRBD2 (7 bases). Germline V lookup: CDR1 MDHEN, CDR2 SYDVKM. The germline V and J ends were trimmed by 6 bases and 0 bases, with 21 bases remaining between them. The CDR3 totals 17 residues. The CDR3: CASSSPSGRGGSYEQYF. Written as DNA, the CDR3 is TGTGCCAGCAGCTCCCCGTCAGGGAGGGGGGGCTCCTACGAGCAGTACTTC.

V is TRBV4-2 and J is TRBJ2-1; 7 positions match TRBD2. The germline V gene has CDR1 LGHNA and CDR2 YNFKEQ. With V trimmed by 0 bases and J by 5 bases, 4 bases remained unmatched. This CDR3 contains 15 residues. The DNA for the CDR3 is TGTGCCAGCAGCCAAGAGGGGCTAGCGGACAATGAGCAGTTCTTC. This sequence encodes CASSQEGLADNEQFF.

In this sample, this clone turned up once. The rearrangement links TRBV29-1 to TRBJ2-1, with TRBD2 matching 7 bases. Unmatched junction bases numbered 16, after V lost 7 bases and J lost 4 bases. Germline assignment: CDR1 SQVTM and CDR2 ANQGSEA. This CDR3 has 16 residues. CDR3 protein: CSAKTSRDYSYNEQFF. The CDR3 nucleotides are TGCAGCGCCAAAACCAGCCGGGACTACTCTTACAATGAGCAGTTCTTC.

This chain joins TRBV6-1 and TRBJ1-6, with D possibly matching TRBD1 (6 bases). CDR1 MNHNS and CDR2 SASEGT come from the germline V gene. This CDR3 spans 13 amino acids. The V and J ends lost 8 bases and 9 bases respectively, with 14 bases between them. The CDR3, as DNA: TGTGCCAGCCTTGCGGGGGCAGGTTCACCCCTCCACTTT. It specifies CASLAGAGSPLHF.

The CDR3 sequence: CASTGTGSYEQYF. The CDR3 DNA sequence: TGTGCCAGTACCGGGACAGGGTCCTACGAGCAGTACTTC. The rearrangement links TRBV6-1 to TRBJ2-7; 9 bases are a match to TRBD1. The CDR3 extends over 13 amino acids. Germline V CDR1 and CDR2: MNHNS, SASEGT. Trimming cost V 9 bases and J 1 base; bases outside gene matches: 4.

The chain has TRBV18 and TRBJ2-7; 11 bases align to TRBD1. The CDR3 totals 14 residues. Germline loops: CDR1 KGHSH, CDR2 LQKENI. Trimming removed 6 bases from V and 6 bases from J; junction bases left unmatched: 7. The CDR3 region has the DNA TGTGCCAGCTCCCCCAGTGGACAGGGGGCCGAGCAGTACTTC. Its protein product is CASSPSGQGAEQYF.

V and J are TRBV29-1 and TRBJ2-1, with 12 bases lining up with TRBD1. The V gene's germline CDR1 is SQVTM and CDR2 ANQGSEA. V lost 4 bases, J lost 8 bases, and 6 bases stayed unmatched. The CDR3 consists of 14 residues. This CDR3 is CSVAGTGGLDEQFF. The DNA of the CDR3 is TGCAGCGTTGCTGGGACAGGGGGCCTGGATGAGCAGTTCTTC.

The chain has TRBV15 and TRBJ1-2, with unresolved D. The V gene's germline CDR1 is LNHNV and CDR2 YYDKDF (reference sequence). The CDR3 contains 11 residues. The V end was cut by 4 bases, the J end by 6 bases, with 6 bases between. The CDR3 DNA is TGTGCCACCAGCACGGTGGATGGCTACACCTTC. It yields the protein CATSTVDGYTF.

This clone showed up just once. J is TRBJ1-5 and V is TRBV10-3; tentative D call: TRBD1 (5 bases). Germline V gene lookup returns CDR1 ENHRY and CDR2 SYGVKD. There are 13 residues in the CDR3. V was pared by 3 bases and J by 3 bases, with 6 bases between. CDR3 in amino acids: CAISDRDNQPQHF. In DNA form, the CDR3 reads TGTGCCATCAGTGACAGGGACAATCAGCCCCAGCATTTT.

On this clone: Given the absence of the conserved phenylalanine or tryptophan at the CDR3 end, a read error is likely. J is TRBJ2-3 and V is TRBV10-3; 10 bases map to TRBD2. Germline V gene data show CDR1 as ENHRY and CDR2 as SYGVKD. Unmatched junction bases numbered 8, after V lost 7 bases and J lost 1 base. The CDR3 is 16 amino acids. The CDR3 DNA reads TGTGCCATCACCTCACGGGGGACTAGCGGCACAGATACGCAGTATGTT. Encoded protein: CAITSRGTSGTDTQYV.

The chain recombines TRBV4-2 with TRBJ2-7; maybe TRBD1 (5 bases). V lost 4 bases to trimming and J lost 2 bases, with 12 bases between them. The CDR3 sequence is 14 residues long. From germline, CDR1 is LGHNA and CDR2 YNFKEQ. CDR3 DNA: TGTGCCAGCAGCCCCAGACAGAGTACCTACGAGCAGTACTTC. Translation gives CASSPRQSTYEQYF.

CDR3 sequence: CASSFDGRALYNEQFF. The CDR3 bases are TGTGCCAGCAGCTTCGACGGCAGGGCCCTTTACAATGAGCAGTTCTTC. The chain links TRBV7-9 to TRBJ2-1; D perhaps matches TRBD1 (5 bases). In germline, CDR1 is SEHNR, CDR2 FQNEAQ (reference sequence). V lost 3 bases and J 4 bases, leaving 16 bases between the germline ends. The CDR3 spans 16 residues.

This clone occurred once. J is TRBJ2-1 and V is TRBV25-1; D may be TRBD2 (5 bases). The germline gives CDR1 MGHDK, CDR2 SYGVNS. This CDR3 region has 15 residues. V was shortened by 4 bases and J by 0 bases, with 10 bases between the two germline ends. CDR3 residues: CASSAPGVSYNEQFF. The CDR3 DNA reads TGTGCCAGCAGTGCACCCGGGGTCTCCTACAATGAGCAGTTCTTC.

The chain is built from TRBV27 and TRBJ2-3; 7 positions match TRBD1. V shed 5 bases and J 3 bases; nucleotides not matched to a gene: 8. The V gene's germline CDR1 is MNHEY and CDR2 SMNVEV (reference sequence). The CDR3 has 15 residues. CDR3 amino acids: CASSPRTGRTDTQYF. The CDR3 nucleotides read TGTGCCAGCAGTCCGCGGACAGGAAGGACAGATACGCAGTATTTT.

The gene calls are TRBV9 and TRBJ2-3; 11 nucleotides agree with TRBD2. CDR3 size: 19 residues. V shed 4 bases and J 3 bases; nucleotides not matched to a gene: 16. Germline V gene lookup returns CDR1 SGDLS and CDR2 YYNGEE. The CDR3 is CASSLGLAGGPGRTDTQYF. The DNA for the CDR3 is TGTGCCAGCAGCCTCGGTCTAGCGGGGGGACCGGGCAGAACAGATACGCAGTATTTT.

Here the CDR3 reads CASSLAPGVTGTDTQYF. The CDR3 nucleotides read TGCGCCAGCAGCTTGGCCCCAGGGGTTACGGGCACAGATACGCAGTATTTT. V and J are TRBV5-1 and TRBJ2-3, with D perhaps TRBD1 (6 bases). V lost 0 bases, J lost 1 base, and 15 bases lay in between. The CDR3 runs 17 residues. Germline CDR1 SGHRS, CDR2 YFSETQ.

This chain links TRBV28 with TRBJ1-2, with 9 bases lining up with TRBD1. With V trimmed by 3 bases and J by 4 bases, 15 bases remained unmatched. This CDR3 spans 18 amino acids. CDR1 and CDR2 (germline): MDHEN, SYDVKM. This chain's CDR3 is CASSFTTKIQGAIYGYTF. In DNA form, the CDR3 reads TGTGCCAGCAGTTTCACCACCAAGATACAGGGGGCGATCTATGGCTACACCTTC.

This chain joins TRBV25-1 and TRBJ1-4, with TRBD1 matching 7 bases. There are 14 residues in the CDR3. The germline V gene has CDR1 MGHDK and CDR2 SYGVNS. Trimming took 4 bases from V and 8 from J; bases not matched to a gene: 7. The CDR3 region is CASSVRDSGEKLFF. Written as DNA, the CDR3 is TGTGCCAGCAGTGTACGGGACAGCGGGGAAAAACTGTTTTTT.

The chain joins TRBV6-1 to TRBJ2-2; 9 bases map to TRBD1. The V and J ends lost 7 bases and 2 bases, in that order; junction bases with no gene match: 5. Germline CDR1 reads MNHNS; CDR2 reads SASEGT. This CDR3 is built from 15 residues. The CDR3 sequence is CASKPGQGNTGELFF. As DNA, the CDR3 is TGTGCCAGCAAACCGGGACAGGGCAACACCGGGGAGCTGTTTTTT.

This chain uses TRBV19 with TRBJ1-2, with 8 bases lining up with TRBD1. This CDR3 spans 13 amino acids. J lost 13 bases, V lost 7 bases, and 14 bases had no gene match. CDR1 and CDR2 from the germline V gene are LNHDA and SQIVND (reference sequence). CDR3 nucleotide sequence: TGTGCCAGTAATGGAGGCAGGGGGCAGGGAGGCACCTTC. It yields the protein CASNGGRGQGGTF.

This chain links TRBV18 with TRBJ1-5; 8 positions agree with TRBD1. Losses at the gene ends were 3 bases for V and 0 bases for J; bases not matched to a gene: 4. This CDR3 has 16 amino acids. Germline V gene data show CDR1 as KGHSH and CDR2 as LQKENI. The CDR3 bases are TGTGCCAGCTCACCCGCGACAGGGGTTAGCAATCAGCCCCAGCATTTT. Protein sequence: CASSPATGVSNQPQHF.

V gene TRBV5-4 combines with J gene TRBJ1-6; 7 bases map to TRBD1. Germline V gene data show CDR1 as SGHNT and CDR2 as YYREEE (reference sequence). Trimming took 0 bases from V and 7 from J; bases not matched to a gene: 4. The length of the CDR3 is 15 residues. The CDR3: CASSLGGTENSPLHF. The CDR3 DNA follows: TGTGCCAGCAGCTTGGGAGGGACAGAAAATTCACCCCTCCACTTT. The full variable domain, in which reference TRBV5-4 and TRBJ1-6 provide the parts outside the CDR3, is ETGVTQSPTHLIKTRGQQVTLRCSSQSGHNTVSWYQQALGQGPQFIFQYYREEENGRGNFPPRFSGLQFPNYSSELNVNALELDDSALYLCASSLGGTENSPLHFGNGTRLTVT.

The rearrangement uses TRBV5-1 and TRBJ2-3; tentative D call: TRBD1 (6 bases). Germline V CDR1 and CDR2: SGHRS, YFSETQ. The CDR3 contains 16 residues. The ends were cut back, 1 base at V and 0 bases at J, with 12 bases in the middle. CDR3 loop: CASSLTGILSTDTQYF. In nucleotides, the CDR3 is TGCGCCAGCAGCTTGACAGGGATACTTAGCACAGATACGCAGTATTTT.

This chain links TRBV7-2 with TRBJ2-3; 9 nucleotides line up with TRBD2. The CDR3 runs 19 residues. V trimming: 6 bases; J trimming: 8 bases; junction bases outside the gene matches: 24. Germline loops: CDR1 SGHTA, CDR2 FQGNSA. Here the CDR3 DNA reads TGTGCCAGCAGGAGACCCGGTGCGCGGGAGGGCCCTGGGCGGGGTACGCAGTATTTT. Encoded protein: CASRRPGAREGPGRGTQYF.

This sequence joins TRBV7-8 and TRBJ2-3; 7 positions agree with TRBD1. The V and J ends lost 2 bases and 4 bases, in that order; junction bases with no gene match: 9. The CDR3 totals 16 residues. The germline V gene has CDR1 SGHVS and CDR2 FQNEAQ. The CDR3: CASSLIQGWGADTQYF. CDR3 bases: TGTGCCAGCAGCTTAATACAGGGGTGGGGTGCAGATACGCAGTATTTT. Full variable domain (remainder filled in from reference TRBV7-8 and TRBJ2-3): GAGVSQSPRYKVAKRGQDVALRCDPISGHVSLFWYQQALGQGPEFLTYFQNEAQLDKSGLPSDRFFAERPEGSVSTLKIQRTQQEDSAVYLCASSLIQGWGADTQYFGPGTRLTVL.

This clone was recorded once. The genes are TRBV28 and TRBJ2-1, with 8 bases matching TRBD1. The junction had 6 bases not matched to a gene; V was cut back by 5 bases and J by 3 bases. CDR1 and CDR2 (germline): MDHEN, SYDVKM. The CDR3 loop spans 15 amino acids. In nucleotides, the CDR3 is TGTGCCAGCAGTCCCGGACAGGGCAACTACAATGAGCAGTTCTTC. Its translation is CASSPGQGNYNEQFF. Full variable domain (missing parts from reference TRBV28 and TRBJ2-1): DVKVTQSSRYLVKRTGEKVFLECVQDMDHENMFWYRQDPGLGLRLIYFSYDVKMKEKGDIPEGYSVSREKKERFSLILESASTNQTSMYLCASSPGQGNYNEQFFGPGTRLTVL.

The chain recombines TRBV10-3 with TRBJ2-2, with 10 nucleotides matching TRBD2. This CDR3 spans 13 amino acids. V dropped 11 bases and J dropped 7; count of bases not matched to a gene: 7. The germline V gene encodes CDR1 ENHRY and CDR2 SYGVKD. Written as DNA, the CDR3 is TGTGCCGGGCGGACTAGCGGCAGCGGGGAGCTGTTTTTT. Its translation: CAGRTSGSGELFF.